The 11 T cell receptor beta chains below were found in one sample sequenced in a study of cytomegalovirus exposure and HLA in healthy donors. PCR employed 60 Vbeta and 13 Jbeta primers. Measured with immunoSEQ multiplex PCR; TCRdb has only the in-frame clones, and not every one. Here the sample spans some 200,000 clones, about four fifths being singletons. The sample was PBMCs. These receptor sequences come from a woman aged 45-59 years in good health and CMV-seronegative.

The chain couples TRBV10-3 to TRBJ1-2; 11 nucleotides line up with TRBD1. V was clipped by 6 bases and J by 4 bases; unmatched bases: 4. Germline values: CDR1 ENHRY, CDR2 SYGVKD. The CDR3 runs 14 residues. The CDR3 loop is CAIRGDRGSYGYTF. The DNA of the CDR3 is TGTGCCATCAGGGGGGACAGGGGGTCCTATGGCTACACCTTC.

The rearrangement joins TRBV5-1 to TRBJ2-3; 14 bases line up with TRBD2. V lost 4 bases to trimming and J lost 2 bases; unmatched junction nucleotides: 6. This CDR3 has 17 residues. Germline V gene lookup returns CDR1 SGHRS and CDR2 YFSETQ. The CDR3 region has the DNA TGCGCCAGCAGCCTGGGACTAGCGGGGGCCATCACAGATACGCAGTATTTT. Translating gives CASSLGLAGAITDTQYF. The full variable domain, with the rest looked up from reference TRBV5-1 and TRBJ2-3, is KAGVTQTPRYLIKTRGQQVTLSCSPISGHRSVSWYQQTPGQGLQFLFEYFSETQRNKGNFPGRFSGRQFSNSRSEMNVSTLELGDSALYLCASSLGLAGAITDTQYFGPGTRLTVL.

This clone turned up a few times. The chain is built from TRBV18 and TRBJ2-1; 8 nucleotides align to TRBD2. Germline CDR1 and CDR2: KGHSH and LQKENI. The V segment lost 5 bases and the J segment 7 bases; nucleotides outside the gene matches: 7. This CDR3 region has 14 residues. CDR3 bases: TGTGCCAGCTCAGCCGGGAGGGGTCCGAATGAGCAGTTCTTC. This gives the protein CASSAGRGPNEQFF.

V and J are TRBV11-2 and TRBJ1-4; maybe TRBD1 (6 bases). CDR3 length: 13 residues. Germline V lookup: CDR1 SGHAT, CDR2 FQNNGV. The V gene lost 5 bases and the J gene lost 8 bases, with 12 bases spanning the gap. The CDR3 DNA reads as TGTGCCAGCAGCCCTGGACAGAGCGAAAAACTGTTTTTT. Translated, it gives CASSPGQSEKLFF.

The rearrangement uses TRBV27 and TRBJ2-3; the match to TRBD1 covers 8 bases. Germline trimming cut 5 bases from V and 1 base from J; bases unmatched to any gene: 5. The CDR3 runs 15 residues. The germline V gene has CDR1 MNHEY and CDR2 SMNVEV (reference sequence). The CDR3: CASSPPTGGTDTQYF. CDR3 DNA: TGTGCCAGCAGTCCGCCGACAGGGGGCACAGATACGCAGTATTTT.

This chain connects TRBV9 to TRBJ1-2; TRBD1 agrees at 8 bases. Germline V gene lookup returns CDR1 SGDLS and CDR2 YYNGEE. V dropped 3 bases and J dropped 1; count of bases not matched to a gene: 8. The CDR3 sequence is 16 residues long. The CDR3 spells CASSGTGSPINYGYTF. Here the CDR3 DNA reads TGTGCCAGCAGCGGGACAGGGAGCCCAATTAACTATGGCTACACCTTC.

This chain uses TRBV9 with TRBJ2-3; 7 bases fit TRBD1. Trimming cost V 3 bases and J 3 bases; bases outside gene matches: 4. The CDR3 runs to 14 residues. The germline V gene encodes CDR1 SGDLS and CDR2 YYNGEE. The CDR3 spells CASSARDSTDTQYF. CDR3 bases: TGTGCCAGCAGCGCAAGGGACAGTACAGATACGCAGTATTTT.

DNA for the CDR3: TGTGCCAGCAGCTTGCCCGGTAGCCAAGAGACCCAGTACTTC. Encoded protein: CASSLPGSQETQYF. This chain uses TRBV5-4 with TRBJ2-5; D gene uncertain. CDR3 size: 14 residues. Trimming left V 1 base short and J 1 base short, with 8 bases between. The V gene's germline CDR1 is SGHNT and CDR2 YYREEE (reference sequence).

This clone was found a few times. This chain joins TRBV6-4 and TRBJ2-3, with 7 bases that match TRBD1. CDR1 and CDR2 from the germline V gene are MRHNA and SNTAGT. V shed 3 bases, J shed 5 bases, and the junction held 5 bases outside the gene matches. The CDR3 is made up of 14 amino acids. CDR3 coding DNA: TGTGCCAGCAGTGAGACAGGGAAAGAAGATACGCAGTATTTT. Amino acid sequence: CASSETGKEDTQYF.

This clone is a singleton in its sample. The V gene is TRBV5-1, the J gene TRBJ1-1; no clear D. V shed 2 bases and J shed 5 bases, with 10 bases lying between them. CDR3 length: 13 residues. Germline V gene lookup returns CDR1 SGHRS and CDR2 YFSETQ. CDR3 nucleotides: TGCGCCAGCAGCTTTTATTCGGGGACTGAAGCTTTCTTT. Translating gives CASSFYSGTEAFF. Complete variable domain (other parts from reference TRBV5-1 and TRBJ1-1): KAGVTQTPRYLIKTRGQQVTLSCSPISGHRSVSWYQQTPGQGLQFLFEYFSETQRNKGNFPGRFSGRQFSNSRSEMNVSTLELGDSALYLCASSFYSGTEAFFGQGTRLTVV.

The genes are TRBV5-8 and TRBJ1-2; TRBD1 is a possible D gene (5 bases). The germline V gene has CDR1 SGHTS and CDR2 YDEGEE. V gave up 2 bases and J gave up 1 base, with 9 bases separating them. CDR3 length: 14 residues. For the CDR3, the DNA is TGTGCCAGCAGCTTAATGACAGTTAACTATGGCTACACCTTC. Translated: CASSLMTVNYGYTF.